These T cell receptor beta chains were read from a single sample in a study of blood T cell repertoires in COVID-19. This table comes from immunoSEQ multiplex PCR, and its TCRdb copy is limited to in-frame clones, with some not included. This table has around 300,000 clones, around 90% appearing once. Sequencing used peripheral blood. The source is a woman in her thirties or forties with COVID-19, enrolled during active disease. Each CDR3 is given with its conserved first and last residue. Fields, in order: V gene, J gene, clone size, D gene, CDR3 protein, CDR3 DNA. The D gene is left open where the match is weak. Where a row states a size, it is once, few, many or the class of an expanded clone; other rows omit it.

TRBV7-2,TRBJ1-2,-,-,CASTRDTNYGYTF,TGTGCCAGCACCCGGGACACCAACTATGGCTACACCTTC
TRBV12-3/TRBV12-4,TRBJ2-7,-,-,CASTQVNTGEQYF,TGTGCCAGCACCCAAGTTAATACGGGCGAGCAGTACTTC
TRBV15,TRBJ1-6,once,TRBD1,CATSRFPGTGSPLHF,TGTGCCACCAGCAGGTTCCCAGGGACAGGGTCACCCCTCCACTTT
TRBV15,TRBJ2-7,-,TRBD1,CATSRYPGQSYEQYF,TGTGCCACCAGCAGATATCCGGGACAGTCCTACGAGCAGTACTTC
TRBV19,TRBJ2-2,-,TRBD1,CASSGTVWQTGELFF,TGTGCCAGTAGTGGGACAGTTTGGCAGACCGGGGAGCTGTTTTTT
TRBV2,TRBJ1-5,-,TRBD1,CASSGTGGIFQPQHF,TGTGCCAGCAGTGGGACAGGGGGTATTTTTCAGCCCCAGCATTTT
TRBV18,TRBJ2-3,-,-,CASSPPSRSTDTQYF,TGTGCCAGCTCACCACCCTCACGGAGCACAGATACGCAGTATTTT
TRBV5-6,TRBJ2-2,-,TRBD1,CASSLEGQGSAGELFF,TGTGCCAGCAGCTTGGAGGGACAGGGGTCAGCCGGGGAGCTGTTTTTT
TRBV6-6,TRBJ1-5,few,-,CASVRDSNQPQHF,TGTGCCAGCGTCAGGGATAGCAATCAGCCCCAGCATTTT
TRBV14,TRBJ1-2,-,-,CASGSVDGYTF,TGTGCCAGTGGCTCAGTTGATGGCTACACCTTC
TRBV7-2,TRBJ1-5,-,-,CASSPAGNQPQHF,TGTGCCAGCAGTCCAGCGGGCAATCAGCCCCAGCATTTT
TRBV27,TRBJ1-2,-,-,CASRPLAHNYGYTF,TGTGCCAGCAGACCCCTAGCTCATAACTATGGCTACACCTTC
TRBV27,TRBJ1-1,-,-,CASLSDTEAFF,TGTGCCAGCCTCTCGGACACTGAAGCTTTCTTT
TRBV9,TRBJ1-6,once,-,CASSADLTAPLHF,TGTGCCAGCAGCGCAGATCTGACAGCACCCCTCCACTTT
TRBV9,TRBJ2-5,-,-,CASSVSGGSQETQYF,TGTGCCAGCAGCGTATCAGGTGGTTCCCAAGAGACCCAGTACTTC
TRBV30,TRBJ1-6,-,TRBD1,CAWSPFPLTGDNSPLHF,TGTGCCTGGAGTCCGTTTCCCTTAACAGGGGATAATTCACCCCTCCACTTT
TRBV5-1,TRBJ1-2,-,TRBD1,CASSSGGQGRNGYTF,TGCGCCAGCAGCTCGGGTGGACAGGGGAGGAATGGCTACACCTTC
TRBV30,TRBJ1-5,once,-,CAWSVRGSNQPQHF,TGTGCCTGGAGTGTACGAGGGAGCAATCAGCCCCAGCATTTT
TRBV18,TRBJ2-5,-,-,CASSPSGTSPPETQYF,TGTGCCAGCTCACCATCCGGGACTTCGCCCCCAGAGACCCAGTACTTC
TRBV4-2,TRBJ1-2,once,-,CASSQAQGLANYGYTF,TGTGCCAGCAGCCAAGCCCAGGGGCTGGCTAACTATGGCTACACCTTC
TRBV5-1,TRBJ2-1,-,TRBD2,CASSSGGSSYNEQFF,TGCGCCAGCAGTAGCGGGGGAAGCTCCTACAATGAGCAGTTCTTC
TRBV7-6,TRBJ2-7,once,TRBD2,CASSALERGRPVSYEQYF,TGTGCCAGCAGCGCACTCGAGCGGGGACGGCCTGTCTCCTACGAGCAGTACTTC
TRBV7-4,TRBJ2-7,-,TRBD1,CASSSRTGPVVYEQYF,TGTGCCAGCAGCTCCCGGACAGGGCCAGTTGTTTACGAGCAGTACTTC
TRBV5-1,TRBJ1-3,-,-,CASSPIGGNTIYF,TGCGCCAGCAGCCCGATCGGAGGGAACACCATATATTTT
TRBV30,TRBJ1-2,-,TRBD1,CASQGRDRGFYGYTF,TGTGCCTCGCAGGGGAGGGACAGGGGGTTCTATGGCTACACCTTC
TRBV29-1,TRBJ1-1,-,TRBD1,CSAVQGALIGTEAFF,TGCAGTGCCGTGCAGGGGGCGCTGATCGGCACTGAAGCTTTCTTT
TRBV12-3/TRBV12-4,TRBJ1-1,-,-,CASSFTGNTEAFF,TGTGCCAGCAGTTTTACGGGTAACACTGAAGCTTTCTTT
TRBV5-8,TRBJ1-1,-,-,CASSSWTVMNTEAFF,TGTGCCAGCAGCTCCTGGACAGTGATGAACACTGAAGCTTTCTTT
TRBV4-2,TRBJ2-5,once,TRBD2,CASSLLGAGDLQETQYF,TGTGCCAGCAGCCTACTGGGAGCGGGGGACCTCCAAGAGACCCAGTACTTC
TRBV6-6,TRBJ1-2,-,-,CATPRGSGGYTF,TGTGCCACCCCCAGGGGTTCCGGGGGCTACACCTTC
TRBV6-2/TRBV6-3,TRBJ1-1,few,TRBD1,CASSRTGGLNTEAFF,TGTGCCAGCAGTCGGACAGGGGGGCTGAACACTGAAGCTTTCTTT
TRBV4-3,TRBJ2-7,-,-,CASSQGLASVSYEQYF,TGCGCCAGCAGCCAAGGGCTGGCTAGCGTCTCCTACGAGCAGTACTTC
TRBV5-1,TRBJ1-1,-,-,CASSLQGQNTEAFF,TGCGCCAGCAGCTTACAGGGCCAAAACACTGAAGCTTTCTTT
TRBV5-4,TRBJ2-2,-,-,CASSPRVSLNTGELFF,TGTGCCAGCAGCCCGCGCGTCTCCTTGAACACCGGGGAGCTGTTTTTT
TRBV18,TRBJ2-3,-,-,CASSPPSGHTDTQYF,TGTGCCAGCTCACCACCTAGCGGACACACAGATACGCAGTATTTT
TRBV20-1,TRBJ1-5,-,-,CSASERTVDQPQHF,TGCAGTGCTAGTGAAAGGACAGTGGATCAGCCCCAGCATTTT
TRBV6-2/TRBV6-3,TRBJ1-1,once,TRBD1,CASSQGQPNTEAFF,TGTGCCAGCAGTCAGGGACAGCCGAACACTGAAGCTTTCTTT
TRBV7-9,TRBJ1-3,-,TRBD1,CASSRRDRGLDTIYF,TGTGCCAGCAGCCGCCGGGACAGGGGGCTAGACACCATATATTTT
TRBV18,TRBJ2-7,-,-,CASSLLLFYEQYF,TGTGCCAGCTCACTACTACTATTTTACGAGCAGTACTTC
TRBV27,TRBJ1-6,-,-,CASRMGGTNSPLHF,TGTGCCAGCAGGATGGGCGGGACTAATTCACCCCTCCACTTT
TRBV6-1,TRBJ1-2,-,-,CASSEAGWGDGYTF,TGTGCCAGCAGTGAAGCGGGCTGGGGAGATGGCTACACCTTC
TRBV10-3,TRBJ1-2,once,TRBD1,CAISEGGQGRNYGYTF,TGTGCCATCAGTGAGGGAGGACAGGGGCGGAACTATGGCTACACCTTC
TRBV10-3,TRBJ2-1,-,TRBD2,CAYRDYYNEQFF,TGTGCCTACCGGGACTACTACAATGAGCAGTTCTTC
TRBV7-2,TRBJ1-3,once,-,CASSPMGAGNTIYF,TGTGCCAGCAGCCCTATGGGAGCTGGAAACACCATATATTTT
TRBV7-2,TRBJ1-4,-,TRBD1,CASSVNRIGQGGPNEKLFF,TGTGCCAGCAGCGTAAACCGGATTGGACAGGGGGGTCCTAATGAAAAACTGTTTTTT
TRBV2,TRBJ1-4,-,TRBD1,CASSEVFRQGRDEKLFF,TGTGCCAGCAGCGAGGTCTTCCGACAGGGTCGGGATGAAAAACTGTTTTTT
TRBV28,TRBJ1-5,once,TRBD1,CASAMALGTGGNQPQHF,TGTGCCAGCGCTATGGCCCTAGGGACAGGGGGAAATCAGCCCCAGCATTTT
TRBV28,TRBJ1-5,-,-,CASSSAGQPQHF,TGTGCCAGCAGTTCTGCAGGTCAGCCCCAGCATTTT
TRBV9,TRBJ1-2,-,TRBD1,CASSSGGTGHYGYTF,TGTGCCAGCAGCTCCGGAGGGACAGGGCACTATGGCTACACCTTC
TRBV6-6,TRBJ2-7,-,TRBD2,CASLRTSQADEQYF,TGTGCCAGCCTCCGGACTAGTCAGGCGGACGAGCAGTACTTC
TRBV4-2,TRBJ2-3,-,-,CASSQDVASEFDTQYF,TGTGCCAGCAGCCAAGATGTGGCTAGCGAGTTCGATACGCAGTATTTT
TRBV16,TRBJ1-2,-,-,CASSPRSLGAEEGYTF,TGTGCCAGCAGCCCCCGATCGTTGGGGGCGGAGGAAGGCTACACCTTC
TRBV7-2,TRBJ1-3,-,-,CASSSPGSSGNTIYF,TGTGCCAGCAGCTCCCCGGGTAGCTCTGGAAACACCATATATTTT
TRBV7-9,TRBJ1-2,-,-,CASSQKREGGYTF,TGTGCCAGCAGCCAAAAAAGGGAGGGAGGCTACACCTTC
TRBV9,TRBJ2-7,-,-,CASSVGVSANYEQYF,TGTGCCAGCAGCGTAGGGGTTAGCGCTAACTACGAGCAGTACTTC
TRBV6-6,TRBJ2-2,-,TRBD2,CASSYGLAVSGELFF,TGTGCCAGCAGTTACGGACTAGCGGTCTCCGGGGAGCTGTTTTTT
TRBV9,TRBJ2-3,-,-,CASSVGSPSTDTQYF,TGTGCCAGCAGCGTTGGTAGCCCTAGCACAGATACGCAGTATTTT